This TCR beta chain came from a study of shared T cell receptors in the human thymus. TCRdb's copy holds only in-frame clones and misses some; the assay was immunoSEQ multiplex PCR. The data contain hundreds of thousands of clones, 70% to 90% of them singletons. V was pared by 0 bases and J by 4 bases, with 6 bases of the junction left unmatched. The germline gives CDR1 GTSNPN, CDR2 SVGIG (reference sequence). This CDR3 region has 14 residues. These same records also appear under a second study, on human thymus T cells.

The chain is built from TRBV30 and TRBJ2-7; 7 nucleotides align to TRBD1. The specimen was thymocytes. The origin of this receptor is a boy less than two years old with a congenital heart defect. The CDR3 DNA reads TGTGCCTGGAGTGTACGAGACAGGGAGTACGAGCAGTACTTC. Translated: CAWSVRDREYEQYF. Filled out from reference TRBV30 and TRBJ2-7, the complete variable domain reads SQTIHQWPATLVQPVGSPLSLECTVEGTSNPNLYWYRQAAGRGLQLLFYSVGIGQISSEVPQNLSASRPQDRQFILSSKKLLLSDSGFYLCAWSVRDREYEQYFGPGTRLTVT.